This entry lists 23 T cell receptor beta chains sequenced from one sample in a study of neurological immune-mediated disorders. TCRdb ran MiXCR on the 5' RACE reads and lists one entry per CDR3 protein. The sample has roughly 19,000 distinct CDR3 sequences, roughly 14% seen once. The sequenced sample was PBMCs. These receptor sequences come from a female donor with HTLV-1-associated myelopathy (HAM/TSP).

This clonotype was seen many times. The rearrangement uses TRBV5-1 and TRBJ2-7; D is possibly TRBD1 (5 bases). Deletions cut 4 bases from V and 2 bases from J, with 13 bases between. Germline lookup yields CDR1 SGHRS and CDR2 YFSETQ. CDR3 size: 14 residues. CDR3 region: CASSKTGHPYEQYF. Written as DNA, the CDR3 is TGCGCCAGCAGCAAAACAGGCCATCCCTACGAGCAGTACTTC.

This clonotype was seen many times. The chain joins TRBV7-6 to TRBJ2-7; no clear D. CDR1 is SGHVS, CDR2 FNYEAQ, per germline. The CDR3 has 15 residues. The germline V and J ends were trimmed by 8 bases and 0 bases, with 17 bases remaining between them. The CDR3 region has the DNA TGTGCCAGCTCCTACGAGGCGCAATCCTCCTACGAGCAGTACTTC. This translates into CASSYEAQSSYEQYF.

V gene TRBV20-1 combines with J gene TRBJ2-3; 9 nucleotides align to TRBD2. The CDR3 extends over 14 amino acids. Germline trimming cut 7 bases from V and 4 bases from J; bases unmatched to any gene: 9. CDR1 and CDR2 (germline): DFQATT, SNEGSKA (reference sequence). This CDR3 is CSGTAGGPPDTQYF. The DNA for the CDR3 is TGCAGTGGAACGGCGGGAGGGCCCCCAGATACGCAGTATTTT.

This clonotype was seen ten or more times. This chain uses TRBV20-1 with TRBJ2-3; 9 nucleotides match TRBD2. The CDR3 is 15 residues long. Germline V gives CDR1 DFQATT, CDR2 SNEGSKA (reference sequence). Trimming cost V 1 base and J 3 bases; bases outside gene matches: 5. The CDR3 nucleotides read TGCAGTGCTAGAGGGAGCGGGGGGTCAACAGATACGCAGTATTTT. Encoded protein: CSARGSGGSTDTQYF.

This chain links TRBV7-9 with TRBJ1-4, with D possibly TRBD1 on 5 matching bases. CDR1 is SEHNR, CDR2 FQNEAQ, per germline (reference sequence). The CDR3 totals 16 residues. V shed 2 bases and J shed 4 bases, with 14 bases lying between them. CDR3: CASSLTLGGVNEKLFF. The CDR3, as DNA: TGTGCCAGCAGCTTAACTTTGGGAGGGGTTAATGAAAAACTGTTTTTT. Based on the CDR3 plus reference TRBV7-9 and TRBJ1-4, the full variable domain is DTGVSQNPRHKITKRGQNVTFRCDPISEHNRLYWYRQTLGQGPEFLTYFQNEAQLEKSRLLSDRFSAERPKGSFSTLEIQRTEQGDSAMYLCASSLTLGGVNEKLFFGSGTQLSVL.

At least ten counts were recorded for this clonotype. V is TRBV9 and J is TRBJ2-1, with D maybe TRBD2 (7 bases). Deletions cut 1 base from V and 10 bases from J, with 21 bases between. CDR1 and CDR2 (germline): SGDLS, YYNGEE. The CDR3 covers 16 residues. The CDR3 bases are TGTGCCAGCAGCGTAAATGCAGGTCGGGGGGCCGGGGAGCAGTTCTTC. As protein: CASSVNAGRGAGEQFF.

This clonotype was found many times. The V and J genes are TRBV6-5 and TRBJ2-1; D may be TRBD2 (5 bases). Germline assignment: CDR1 MNHEY and CDR2 SVGAGI. Trimming removed 7 bases at V and 5 bases at J, with 27 bases between. The CDR3 is 18 amino acids. The CDR3, as DNA: TGTGCCAGCACTCCCCCGCCCTCTCGGGGTAGGGCCAACAATGAGCAGTTCTTC. This translates into CASTPPPSRGRANNEQFF.

In its sample, this clonotype was seen many times. V and J are TRBV20-1 and TRBJ2-5; no clear D gene. Trimming cost V 0 bases and J 4 bases, with 6 bases left between them. The CDR3 consists of 12 residues. The germline gives CDR1 DFQATT, CDR2 SNEGSKA (reference sequence). CDR3 loop: CSARDPRETQYF. In DNA form, the CDR3 reads TGCAGTGCTAGAGATCCTAGAGAGACCCAGTACTTC.

This clonotype was detected ten times or more. CDR3 nucleotide sequence: TGTGCCAGCAGCTTAGCCGCCCTTAATGACTACGAGCAGTACTTC. This encodes CASSLAALNDYEQYF. This sequence joins TRBV7-2 and TRBJ2-7; D unresolved. CDR1 is SGHTA and CDR2 is FQGNSA in the germline V gene. Trimming left V 0 bases short and J 3 bases short, with 12 bases between. The CDR3 has 15 residues.

This clonotype came up many times. V and J are TRBV20-1 and TRBJ2-3; a weak D match, TRBD2 (6 bases). There are 13 residues in the CDR3. Germline V lookup: CDR1 DFQATT, CDR2 SNEGSKA (reference sequence). V lost 2 bases and J 2 bases, leaving 8 bases between the germline ends. The CDR3: CSARLDYTDTQYF. CDR3 DNA: TGCAGTGCTAGATTGGACTACACAGATACGCAGTATTTT.

This clonotype came up many times. V gene TRBV20-1 combines with J gene TRBJ2-5, with a weak D call TRBD2 (5 bases). Trimming stripped 5 bases from V and 5 bases from J, with 12 bases between. The CDR3 runs 12 residues. The germline V gene encodes CDR1 DFQATT and CDR2 SNEGSKA (reference sequence). The CDR3, as DNA: TGCAGTGCTTATGCGGGTAGGGAGACCCAGTACTTC. It yields the protein CSAYAGRETQYF.

This clonotype has ten or more counts. This chain's CDR3 is CASSLDGGSYNEQFF. The DNA for the CDR3 is TGTGCCAGCAGCTTAGACGGCGGCTCCTACAATGAGCAGTTCTTC. The V gene is TRBV7-6, the J gene TRBJ2-1, with D unclear. CDR3 length: 15 amino acids. V lost 1 base and J 0 bases, leaving 7 bases between the germline ends. Germline V gene sequence: CDR1 SGHVS, CDR2 FNYEAQ.

This clonotype came up many times. The chain uses TRBV20-1 and TRBJ2-2; D perhaps matches TRBD2 (5 bases). CDR3 length: 16 amino acids. Germline CDR1 and CDR2: DFQATT and SNEGSKA (reference sequence). V lost 4 bases, J lost 4 bases, and 19 bases lay in between. CDR3 protein: CSATGSHKLVTGELFF. The CDR3 nucleotides read TGCAGTGCTACGGGGTCCCATAAATTAGTCACCGGGGAGCTGTTTTTT.

V is TRBV5-5 and J is TRBJ2-1; perhaps TRBD2 as D (7 bases). Trimming pared 2 bases from V and 5 bases from J, leaving 14 bases between. The CDR3 covers 15 residues. Per the germline V gene, CDR1 is SGHKS and CDR2 is YYEKEE (reference sequence). The CDR3: CASSFGGGRHNEQFF. The CDR3 DNA reads as TGTGCCAGCAGCTTTGGCGGGGGCCGACACAATGAGCAGTTCTTC.

This chain links TRBV15 with TRBJ2-7, with no clear D. Germline CDR1 LNHNV, CDR2 YYDKDF (reference sequence). V lost 0 bases and J 1 base, leaving 10 bases between the germline ends. CDR3 length: 15 residues. In DNA form, the CDR3 reads TGTGCCACCAGCAGAGACGACGGTAGATCCTACGAGCAGTACTTC. Translating gives CATSRDDGRSYEQYF.

This clonotype was counted many times. This chain joins TRBV5-1 and TRBJ2-3, with D hard to call. The CDR3 length is 15 residues. CDR1 SGHRS and CDR2 YFSETQ come from the germline V gene. The ends were cut back, 0 bases at V and 0 bases at J, with 8 bases in the middle. The CDR3 loop reads CASSLVDLSTDTQYF. The CDR3 DNA is TGCGCCAGCAGCTTGGTAGACTTGAGCACAGATACGCAGTATTTT.

This clonotype was recorded at least ten times. This chain links TRBV7-6 with TRBJ2-7; possibly TRBD1 for D (6 bases). The V gene's germline CDR1 is SGHVS and CDR2 FNYEAQ. V was pared by 2 bases and J by 5 bases, with 13 bases between. The CDR3 totals 14 residues. The CDR3 loop reads CASSLTPGDHEQYF. CDR3 in DNA: TGTGCCAGCAGCTTAACTCCAGGGGACCACGAGCAGTACTTC.

This clonotype was counted at least ten times. V and J are TRBV28 and TRBJ2-2, with D perhaps TRBD2 (5 bases). Trimming removed 3 bases at V and 1 base at J, with 6 bases between. This CDR3 is 14 amino acids long. Germline V gene data show CDR1 as MDHEN and CDR2 as SYDVKM. The DNA for the CDR3 is TGTGCCAGCAGTTTCGGGGTGAACACCGGGGAGCTGTTTTTT. Translation: CASSFGVNTGELFF.

The V gene is TRBV11-2, the J gene TRBJ2-7; 9 bases map to TRBD2. The CDR3 covers 12 residues. Germline trimming cut 8 bases from V and 7 bases from J; bases unmatched to any gene: 6. The germline V gene has CDR1 SGHAT and CDR2 FQNNGV. DNA for the CDR3: TGTGCCAGCTTAGGTACTAGCGGGGAGCAGTACTTC. Translating gives CASLGTSGEQYF.

The chain carries TRBV7-9 and TRBJ2-7; 8 bases align to TRBD1. Trimming cost V 5 bases and J 4 bases; bases outside gene matches: 7. Germline V gives CDR1 SEHNR, CDR2 FQNEAQ (reference sequence). This CDR3 has 14 amino acids. The CDR3 DNA follows: TGTGCCAGCAGCCAGGGGGCGGGGTCGTACGAGCAGTACTTC. It specifies CASSQGAGSYEQYF.

This clonotype was detected ten times or more. V usage is TRBV15 and J usage is TRBJ1-1; D is possibly TRBD1 (6 bases). Trimming cost V 11 bases and J 0 bases, with 13 bases left between them. The CDR3 sequence is 13 residues long. In germline, CDR1 is LNHNV, CDR2 YYDKDF (reference sequence). CDR3: CAATTGLNTEAFF. Here the CDR3 DNA reads TGTGCCGCGACGACAGGACTGAACACTGAAGCTTTCTTT.

This clonotype occurred many times. A read error may produce the germline difference seen at one junction end. The rearrangement joins TRBV7-7 to TRBJ2-1; D is perhaps TRBD2 (6 bases). CDR3 length: 14 residues. Germline lookup yields CDR1 SSHAT and CDR2 FNYEAQ (reference sequence). CDR3 region: CASSHLLGTGEQFF. The CDR3 nucleotides are TGTGCTAGCAGCCACTTACTAGGGACTGGTGAGCAGTTCTTC.

This clonotype was recorded once. This rearrangement joins TRBV12-3 or TRBV12-4 to TRBJ1-3; D might be TRBD1 (6 bases). The CDR3 spans 15 residues. V shed 5 bases and J shed 1 base, with 12 bases lying between them. CDR3 sequence: CASSSRQESGNTIYF. In DNA form, the CDR3 reads TGTGCCAGCAGTAGCCGACAGGAATCTGGAAACACCATATATTTT.